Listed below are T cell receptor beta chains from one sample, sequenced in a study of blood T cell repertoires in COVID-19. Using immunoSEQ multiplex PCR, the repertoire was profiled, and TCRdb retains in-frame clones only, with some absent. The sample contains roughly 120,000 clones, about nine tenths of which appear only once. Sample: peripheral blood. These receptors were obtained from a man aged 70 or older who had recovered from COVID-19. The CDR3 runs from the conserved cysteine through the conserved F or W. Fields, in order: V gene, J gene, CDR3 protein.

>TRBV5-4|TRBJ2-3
CASSLLFGRVGDTQYF
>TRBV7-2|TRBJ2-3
CASSLERPGTGDTQYF
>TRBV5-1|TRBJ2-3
CASSLEGGPDTQYF
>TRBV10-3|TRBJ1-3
CAIRKVKGDRFGSGNTIYF
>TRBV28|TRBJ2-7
CASSFVGLNYEQYF
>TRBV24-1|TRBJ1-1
CATSGAGASNTEAFF
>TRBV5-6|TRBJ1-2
CASSPAGQGGYTF
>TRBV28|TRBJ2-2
CAAQFRSTGELFF
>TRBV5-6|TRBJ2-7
CASSLGSGSYEQYF
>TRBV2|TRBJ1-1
CASSEYLEAFF
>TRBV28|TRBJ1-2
CASSSRLAEGYTF
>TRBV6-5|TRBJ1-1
CASSYSGRGVTEAFF
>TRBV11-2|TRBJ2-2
CASSLLAGGNTGELFF
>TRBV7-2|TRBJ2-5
CASSTEREETQYF
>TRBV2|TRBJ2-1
CASSGLVAASWQFF
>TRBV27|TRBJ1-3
CASRKDRGEGLNTIYF
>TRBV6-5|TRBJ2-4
CASSLGDSLKNIQYF
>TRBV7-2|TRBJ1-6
CASTPGVHSPLHF
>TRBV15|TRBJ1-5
CATGDSQTNQPQHF
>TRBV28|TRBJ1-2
CASSNDRGRGYTF
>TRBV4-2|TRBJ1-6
CASSQVQGAGSPLHF
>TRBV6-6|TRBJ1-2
CASSYVGAGDGYTF
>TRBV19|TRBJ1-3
CASHQGLDGNTIYF
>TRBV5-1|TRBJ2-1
CASSLDWPSGTYNEQFF
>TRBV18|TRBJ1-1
CASSPNNWANTEAFF
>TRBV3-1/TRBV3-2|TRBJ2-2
CASSRLRNTGELFF
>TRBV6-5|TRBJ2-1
CASSYPQGEQFF
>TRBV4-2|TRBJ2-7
CASSPYEGAYEQYF
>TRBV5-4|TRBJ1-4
CASSLSLGGNEKLFF
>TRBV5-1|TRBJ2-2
CASSPGQYSNTGELFF
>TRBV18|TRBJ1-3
CASSPGVSSGNTIYF
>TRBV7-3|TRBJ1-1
CASSSGTGNTEAFF
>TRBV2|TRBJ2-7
CASRLAGGGEQYF
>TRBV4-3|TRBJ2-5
CASSQVPSGDQETQYF
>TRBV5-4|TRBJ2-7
CASSFKREVSPSEQYF
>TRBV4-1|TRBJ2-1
CASSQDANNNEQFF
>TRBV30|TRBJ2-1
CAWSVVAGASTYSYNEQFF
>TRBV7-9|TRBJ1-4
CALPDREEGKLFF
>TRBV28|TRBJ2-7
CASTEGGPYEQYF
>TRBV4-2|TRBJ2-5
CASSQDWTGRGETQYF
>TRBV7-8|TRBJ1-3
CASSFLQGPPTIYF
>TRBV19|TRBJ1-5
CATDRVSTHRPQHF
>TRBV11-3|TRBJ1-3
CASSLGGEFSGNTIYF
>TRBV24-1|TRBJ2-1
CATSDQSGREYNEQFF
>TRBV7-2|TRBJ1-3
CASSKIERGGGGIGNTIYF
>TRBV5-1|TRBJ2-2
CASSWTPTTGELFF
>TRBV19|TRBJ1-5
CASSMTVGQPQHF
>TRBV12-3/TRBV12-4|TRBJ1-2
CASSYRGDYGYTF
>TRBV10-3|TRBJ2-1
CAISLDSYNEQFF
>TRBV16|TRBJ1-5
CASSQSFARVNNQPQHF
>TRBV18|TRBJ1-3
CASSRIGSLLSGNTIYF
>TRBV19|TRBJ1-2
CASSRGSNGNYGYTF
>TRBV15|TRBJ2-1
CATSRDQGNEQFF
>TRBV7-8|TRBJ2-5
CASSLRASGGETQYF
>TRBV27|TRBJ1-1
CASSSRQGWSTEAFF